This T cell receptor beta chain was recorded in a study of control samples from healthy donors and cancer patients. The J segment lost 6 bases and the V segment lost 6 bases, leaving 12 bases of the junction unmatched. This CDR3 has 18 amino acids. Germline V lookup: CDR1 MRHNA, CDR2 SNTAGT. Profiled with immunoSEQ multiplex PCR; TCRdb holds only in-frame clones, not every one. Among about 140,000 clones listed, 94% were seen once. Sequencing was done on a sample of blood. This clonotype was obtained from a man in his forties or fifties in good health. V and J are TRBV6-4 and TRBJ2-2; 14 bases align to TRBD2. CDR3 sequence reads: CASRTGTSGSSGPGELFF. The CDR3 DNA is TGTGCCAGCAGAACCGGGACTAGCGGGAGCTCTGGTCCCGGGGAGCTGTTTTTT.